The T cell receptor beta chain described here comes from a study of T cells after yellow fever vaccination. In the study overall: It was SMART-Seq v4 Ultra Low Input that prepared the fractions with low cell numbers.

Whole-study results and caveats: Boosting was followed by the reappearance of most primary-vaccination clones (about 96% CD4, under 90% CD8). By day 5 rather than day 15, the secondary response had peaked, though it was weaker. Abundant clonotypes from the bulk population could have been carried over as contaminants into FACS-sorted repertoires.

The sample holds many counts of this clonotype. Antigen specificity is unknown. MiXCR, run by TCRdb on the 5' RACE reads, gives a single entry per CDR3 protein. The repertoire holds fewer than 90,000 distinct CDR3 sequences, with around 6.5% as singletons. The material sequenced was CD8+ T cells sorted from PBMCs, taken less than 6 days after the first yellow fever vaccination. The source of this sequence is a man between 18 and 29 years old who received the YFV17D yellow fever vaccine.

The DNA of the CDR3 is TGTGCCAGCTCACAACCGGGACCTCTCTCCTACGAGCAGTACTTC. The encoded protein is CASSQPGPLSYEQYF. The genes are TRBV18 and TRBJ2-7; TRBD1 or TRBD2 may be the D gene (5 bases each). Per germline, CDR1 KGHSH and CDR2 LQKENI. This CDR3 has 15 amino acids. V was pared by 4 bases and J by 0 bases, with 13 bases between.